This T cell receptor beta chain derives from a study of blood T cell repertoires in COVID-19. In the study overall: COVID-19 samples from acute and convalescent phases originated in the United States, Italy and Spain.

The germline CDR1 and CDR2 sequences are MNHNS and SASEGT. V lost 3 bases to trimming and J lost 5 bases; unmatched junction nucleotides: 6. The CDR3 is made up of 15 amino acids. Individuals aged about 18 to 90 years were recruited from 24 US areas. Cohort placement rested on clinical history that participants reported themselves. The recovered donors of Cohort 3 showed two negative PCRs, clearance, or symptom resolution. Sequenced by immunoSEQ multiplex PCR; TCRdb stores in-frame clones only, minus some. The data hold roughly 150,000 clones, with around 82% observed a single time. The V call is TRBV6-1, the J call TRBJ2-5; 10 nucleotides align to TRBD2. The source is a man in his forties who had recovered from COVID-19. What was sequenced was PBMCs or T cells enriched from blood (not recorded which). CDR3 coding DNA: TGTGCCAGCAGTGATTTTCTAGCGGGGGATGAGACCCAGTACTTC. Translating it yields CASSDFLAGDETQYF.